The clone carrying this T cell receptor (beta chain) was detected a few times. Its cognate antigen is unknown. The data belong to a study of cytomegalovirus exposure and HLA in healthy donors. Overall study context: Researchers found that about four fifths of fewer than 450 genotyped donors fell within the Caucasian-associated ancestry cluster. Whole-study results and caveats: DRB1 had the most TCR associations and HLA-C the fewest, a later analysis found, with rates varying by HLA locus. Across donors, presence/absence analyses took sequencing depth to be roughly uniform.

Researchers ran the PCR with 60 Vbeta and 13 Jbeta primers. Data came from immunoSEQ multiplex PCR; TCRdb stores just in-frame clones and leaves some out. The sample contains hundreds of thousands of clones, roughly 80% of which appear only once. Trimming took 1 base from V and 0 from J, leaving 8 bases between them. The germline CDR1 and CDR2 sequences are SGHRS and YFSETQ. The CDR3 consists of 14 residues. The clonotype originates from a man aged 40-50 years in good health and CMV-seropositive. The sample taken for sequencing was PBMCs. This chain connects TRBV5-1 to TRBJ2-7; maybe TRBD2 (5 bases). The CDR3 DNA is TGCGCCAGCAGCTTGAGCGGATCCTCCTACGAGCAGTACTTC. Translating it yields CASSLSGSSYEQYF.